Below, 11 T cell receptor beta chains from the same sample are listed, as sequenced in a study of vaccination and CD4 T cells after COVID-19. Treatment here: roughly ten-day PBMC culture with coronavirus spike peptide pools or control peptides (ViraFEST assay). The Oncomine TCR Beta short-read assay was applied to DNA of cultured CD4+ T cells. TCRdb fed the PCR reads into MiXCR, producing one record per CDR3 protein. The sample lists fewer than 6,500 distinct CDR3 sequences, more than 50% occurring once. These receptors are not linked to any known antigen. Input material: CD4+ T cells from blood, cultured in vitro. The receptors were gathered from a human donor who had recovered from COVID-19.

The rearrangement joins TRBV20-1 to TRBJ2-1; 14 positions agree with TRBD2. Germline V gene lookup returns CDR1 DFQATT and CDR2 SNEGSKA (reference sequence). The CDR3 is made up of 15 amino acids. The ends lost 5 bases at V and 5 bases at J; junction bases unmatched: 5. The CDR3 sequence: CSARLAGGPNNEQFF. CDR3 sequence (DNA): TGCAGTGCTCGACTAGCGGGAGGGCCTAACAATGAGCAGTTCTTC.

This clonotype was detected a few times. The J gene is TRBJ2-2, the V gene TRBV20-1; D is unclear. Trimming shortened V by 1 base and J by 0 bases, and 12 bases separated the two germline ends. Germline V gives CDR1 DFQATT, CDR2 SNEGSKA (reference sequence). The CDR3 sequence is 16 residues long. The CDR3 DNA is TGCAGTGCTAGAGCCGAAAGGACGTCGAACACCGGGGAGCTGTTTTTT. Protein product: CSARAERTSNTGELFF.

In nucleotides, the CDR3 is TGTGCCAGCAGCTTAGGTCGGAATTCACCCCTCCACTTT. This gives the protein CASSLGRNSPLHF. The chain couples TRBV11-2 to TRBJ1-6; D remains unclear. Trimming removed 1 base from V and 7 bases from J, with 5 bases in between. Germline CDR1 reads SGHAT; CDR2 reads FQNNGV. The CDR3 is 13 residues long.

The V and J genes are TRBV4-3 and TRBJ1-5; D not certain. Germline CDR1 reads LGHNA; CDR2 reads YSLEER. The CDR3 sequence is 16 residues long. Trimming removed 0 bases at V and 3 bases at J, with 12 bases between. The CDR3 loop is CASSQDSVGINQPQHF. For the CDR3, the DNA is TGCGCCAGCAGCCAAGACAGCGTAGGCATCAATCAGCCCCAGCATTTT.

The genes are TRBV24-1 and TRBJ2-5; D uncertain. Germline assignment: CDR1 KGHDR and CDR2 SFDVKD. With 3 bases removed from V and 0 bases from J, the gap between germline ends came to 4 bases. The CDR3 contains 13 residues. CDR3 DNA: TGTGCCACCAGTGATCAGTACCAAGAGACCCAGTACTTC. This sequence encodes CATSDQYQETQYF.

As regards this clonotype: At one end the junction does not follow the germline gene, possibly because of a read error. For the CDR3, the DNA is TGCAGCGTTGCGACAGGGAGGGACGGGCCCCAACATTTT. Translating gives CSVATGRDGPQHF. The chain links TRBV29-1 to TRBJ1-5, with 7 bases fitting TRBD1. CDR3 length equals 13 residues. The V gene's germline CDR1 is SQVTM and CDR2 ANQGSEA.

The sample holds a few counts of this clonotype. This chain uses TRBV7-9 with TRBJ1-5, with D perhaps TRBD1 (5 bases). Trimming took 5 bases from V and 2 from J, leaving 13 bases between them. The CDR3 loop spans 15 amino acids. CDR1 and CDR2 (germline): SEHNR, FQNEAQ (reference sequence). CDR3 coding DNA: TGTGCCAGCAGCCATGGGGGAATGGGCAATCAGCCCCAGCATTTT. It translates to CASSHGGMGNQPQHF.

A note on this clonotype: A read error may account for a junction end that differs from germline. The DNA of the CDR3 is TGCGCCATCGTAGCAGGGGATCATGATGGCTACACCTTC. Its protein is CAIVAGDHDGYTF. J is TRBJ1-2 and V is TRBV10-3, with D perhaps matching TRBD1 (6 bases). Germline loops: CDR1 ENHRY, CDR2 SYGVKD. The CDR3 is made up of 13 amino acids.

The chain has TRBV5-4 and TRBJ2-7; a possible D gene is TRBD1 (6 bases). The V end lost 4 bases, the J end lost 6 bases, and 17 bases lay between the germline ends. Germline lookup yields CDR1 SGHNT and CDR2 YYREEE (reference sequence). The CDR3 contains 14 residues. The CDR3 DNA reads as TGTGCCAGCAGCGGAATCAGGGGCTCGGGCGAGCAGTACTTC. It is translated as CASSGIRGSGEQYF.

The rearrangement joins TRBV20-1 to TRBJ2-3; D remains unclear. The CDR3 is 15 amino acids. V gave up 0 bases and J gave up 0 bases, with 10 bases separating them. Germline-derived CDR1 and CDR2 are DFQATT and SNEGSKA (reference sequence). The CDR3 loop is CSARDRIGSTDTQYF. CDR3 sequence (DNA): TGCAGTGCTAGAGATAGGATCGGGAGCACAGATACGCAGTATTTT.

This chain connects TRBV11-3 to TRBJ1-2; 10 positions agree with TRBD1. The V segment lost 0 bases and the J segment 6 bases; nucleotides outside the gene matches: 13. This CDR3 has 18 amino acids. CDR1 and CDR2 (germline): SGHNT, YENEEA. CDR3 DNA: TGTGCCAGCAGCTTAGATCAGAGTGTTTCGGGGACAGGGGATGGCTACACCTTC. This translates into CASSLDQSVSGTGDGYTF.